This passage covers 27 T cell receptor beta chains from one sample sequenced in a study of cytomegalovirus exposure and HLA in healthy donors. The PCR was carried out with 60 Vbeta primers and 13 Jbeta primers. TCRdb's table, derived via immunoSEQ multiplex PCR, lists solely in-frame clones and lacks some. The table has roughly 80,000 clones, about 71% seen once. The sample was PBMCs. The origin of the receptors is a middle-aged woman in good health and CMV-seronegative.

The rearrangement joins TRBV7-2 to TRBJ2-3, with 8 nucleotides matching TRBD1. The germline gives CDR1 SGHTA, CDR2 FQGNSA. The CDR3 spans 13 residues. With 4 bases clipped from V and 12 bases from J, the junction kept 9 bases outside the gene matches. The CDR3 sequence is CASSYNTGTGQYF. In DNA form, the CDR3 reads TGTGCCAGCAGCTACAACACCGGGACAGGACAGTATTTT.

J is TRBJ2-1 and V is TRBV7-2; 11 nucleotides line up with TRBD2. CDR1 and CDR2 (germline): SGHTA, FQGNSA. The CDR3 has 18 amino acids. V lost 5 bases, J lost 1 base, and 10 bases stayed unmatched. The CDR3 sequence is CASSPFAGLAESYNEQFF. The CDR3 DNA follows: TGTGCCAGCAGCCCCTTCGCGGGACTAGCGGAATCCTACAATGAGCAGTTCTTC.

V and J are TRBV5-4 and TRBJ2-1; 7 bases agree with TRBD2. The CDR3 is 15 amino acids. J was trimmed by 6 bases and V by 0 bases; bases with no gene match: 6. Germline CDR1 and CDR2: SGHNT and YYREEE (reference sequence). This chain's CDR3 is CASSLGGRFVNEQFF. The CDR3 DNA follows: TGTGCCAGCAGCTTGGGCGGGAGATTCGTCAATGAGCAGTTCTTC.

V gene TRBV4-2 combines with J gene TRBJ1-1; D is possibly TRBD1 (6 bases). V was shortened by 1 base and J by 4 bases, with 13 bases between the two germline ends. CDR1 is LGHNA and CDR2 is YNFKEQ in the germline V gene. The CDR3 runs 15 residues. The CDR3 loop is CASSQVRGGGTEAFF. The CDR3 DNA reads as TGTGCCAGCAGCCAAGTCAGGGGAGGGGGCACTGAAGCTTTCTTT.

This rearrangement joins TRBV11-1 to TRBJ2-7; 7 bases map to TRBD1. Per germline, CDR1 SGHAT and CDR2 FQDESV (reference sequence). This CDR3 has 15 residues. The V and J ends lost 5 bases and 2 bases, in that order; junction bases with no gene match: 9. CDR3 sequence reads: CASSPNTGDTYEQYF. In nucleotides, the CDR3 is TGTGCCAGCAGCCCAAACACAGGGGACACCTACGAGCAGTACTTC.

The gene calls are TRBV15 and TRBJ2-5; TRBD2 matches 7 bases. Germline V gene sequence: CDR1 LNHNV, CDR2 YYDKDF (reference sequence). J gave up 1 base and V 3 bases, and 8 bases lay outside the gene matches. The CDR3 is 16 residues long. CDR3 nucleotide sequence: TGTGCCACCAGCAGGGGAATAGCGGGCCTCCAAGAGACCCAGTACTTC. This sequence encodes CATSRGIAGLQETQYF.

The J gene is TRBJ1-4, the V gene TRBV28, with TRBD1 matching 7 bases. Germline CDR1 reads MDHEN; CDR2 reads SYDVKM. J was trimmed by 5 bases and V by 5 bases; bases with no gene match: 14. The CDR3 length is 17 residues. The CDR3 sequence: CASSGVGQSGGNEKLFF. Here the CDR3 DNA reads TGTGCCAGCAGTGGGGTGGGACAGTCAGGGGGAAATGAAAAACTGTTTTTT.

This clone was counted only a few times. Different DNA sequences within this sample yield the same CDR3. The rearrangement joins TRBV4-3 to TRBJ2-2, with 11 positions matching TRBD2. There are 17 residues in the CDR3. Germline CDR1 LGHNA, CDR2 YSLEER. With V trimmed by 0 bases and J by 5 bases, 5 bases remained unmatched. The DNA of the CDR3 is TGCGCCAGCAGCCAAGAGCGACTAGCGGGAAGGACCGGGGAGCTGTTTTTT. It specifies CASSQERLAGRTGELFF.

The rearrangement joins TRBV19 to TRBJ2-7; D possibly corresponds to TRBD1 (5 bases). The CDR3 spans 14 residues. The germline V and J ends were trimmed by 6 bases and 6 bases, with 18 bases remaining between them. Germline CDR1 is LNHDA and CDR2 is SQIVND (reference sequence). CDR3 bases: TGTGCCAGTAGGCAAGACAGTTTAACGGGCGAGCAGTACTTC. It translates to CASRQDSLTGEQYF.

The CDR3 DNA sequence: TGTGCCTGGAGCGGACAGGGGAGGGAGCAGTACTTC. Translating it yields CAWSGQGREQYF. The V and J genes are TRBV30 and TRBJ2-7; 9 bases align to TRBD1. This CDR3 spans 12 amino acids. Germline V CDR1 and CDR2: GTSNPN, SVGIG (reference sequence). The V and J ends lost 3 bases and 7 bases, in that order; junction bases with no gene match: 4.

The rearrangement links TRBV20-1 to TRBJ1-1; D is undetermined. The V end lost 2 bases, the J end lost 2 bases, and 3 bases lay between the germline ends. This CDR3 has 11 amino acids. CDR1 is DFQATT and CDR2 is SNEGSKA in the germline V gene (reference sequence). CDR3 region: CSARSNTEAFF. CDR3 DNA sequence: TGCAGTGCTAGATCTAACACTGAAGCTTTCTTT.

The chain recombines TRBV28 with TRBJ2-4; TRBD1 matches at 7 bases. Trimming at V came to 7 bases and at J to 7 bases, leaving 13 bases not matched to a gene. The V gene's germline CDR1 is MDHEN and CDR2 SYDVKM. The CDR3 contains 15 residues. The CDR3 loop is CASNSRQGIWNIQYF. The CDR3 bases are TGTGCCAGCAATTCGAGACAGGGTATTTGGAACATTCAGTACTTC. The whole variable domain, filled in from reference TRBV28 and TRBJ2-4, reads DVKVTQSSRYLVKRTGEKVFLECVQDMDHENMFWYRQDPGLGLRLIYFSYDVKMKEKGDIPEGYSVSREKKERFSLILESASTNQTSMYLCASNSRQGIWNIQYFGAGTRLSVL.

The chain employs TRBV5-4 and TRBJ1-1; 7 nucleotides match TRBD1. V shed 3 bases and J 1 base; nucleotides not matched to a gene: 15. The CDR3 sequence is 18 residues long. In germline, CDR1 is SGHNT, CDR2 YYREEE (reference sequence). The CDR3 region has the DNA TGTGCCAGCAGCTCCCCGTCGGGACAGCGCTACTCGAACACTGAAGCTTTCTTT. Its translation is CASSSPSGQRYSNTEAFF. The full variable domain, with the rest looked up from reference TRBV5-4 and TRBJ1-1, is ETGVTQSPTHLIKTRGQQVTLRCSSQSGHNTVSWYQQALGQGPQFIFQYYREEENGRGNFPPRFSGLQFPNYSSELNVNALELDDSALYLCASSSPSGQRYSNTEAFFGQGTRLTVV.

This clone was observed a handful of times. The gene calls are TRBV6-5 and TRBJ1-2; D is possibly TRBD1 (5 bases). This CDR3 comprises 13 residues. V lost 6 bases to trimming and J lost 2 bases, with 10 bases between them. Germline assignment: CDR1 MNHEY and CDR2 SVGAGI. The CDR3 is CASRRGQNYGYTF. The CDR3 DNA is TGTGCCAGCAGACGAGGACAAAACTATGGCTACACCTTC.

A single count supports this clone. This chain connects TRBV28 to TRBJ2-7; 8 nucleotides match TRBD2. Looked up from germline, CDR1 is MDHEN and CDR2 is SYDVKM. V shed 5 bases, J shed 3 bases, and the junction held 6 bases outside the gene matches. This CDR3 is 14 amino acids long. The CDR3 nucleotides are TGTGCCAGCAGTCCTAGCGGGTGGAGCTACGAGCAGTACTTC. Encoded protein: CASSPSGWSYEQYF.

V is TRBV7-6 and J is TRBJ2-7, with D perhaps TRBD1 (6 bases). Looked up from germline, CDR1 is SGHVS and CDR2 is FNYEAQ. Trimming cost V 4 bases and J 6 bases, with 13 bases left between them. CDR3 length equals 13 residues. The CDR3 loop reads CASSSHQGREQYF. The CDR3 bases are TGTGCCAGCAGCTCCCACCAGGGGCGCGAGCAGTACTTC.

The rearrangement uses TRBV6-9 and TRBJ1-2; TRBD1 aligns across 12 bases. The CDR3 runs to 13 residues. Per germline, CDR1 MNHGY and CDR2 SVAAGI. The CDR3 DNA follows: TGTTACCAGGGGGACAGGGGGCTTCTTGGCTACACCTTC. The encoded protein is CYQGDRGLLGYTF.

The chain employs TRBV2 and TRBJ2-7; TRBD2 matches 7 bases. Per the germline V gene, CDR1 is SNHLY and CDR2 is FYNNEI. Losses at the gene ends were 3 bases for V and 2 bases for J; bases not matched to a gene: 4. The CDR3 has 14 residues. In DNA, the CDR3 is TGTGCCAGCAGTGAGTTGGGGGGGGCCTACGAGCAGTACTTC. Translation gives CASSELGGAYEQYF.

The V call is TRBV10-3, the J call TRBJ2-1, with 9 bases matching TRBD2. CDR3 length: 14 amino acids. V was pared by 6 bases and J by 6 bases, with 6 bases of the junction left unmatched. Germline V gene lookup returns CDR1 ENHRY and CDR2 SYGVKD. The CDR3 nucleotides read TGTGCCATCAGCCCGGGACTAGCCCTCAATGAGCAGTTCTTC. Protein product: CAISPGLALNEQFF.

This clone was seen only a few times. The chain joins TRBV27 to TRBJ1-2; D gene uncertain. This CDR3 is 16 amino acids long. The germline gives CDR1 MNHEY, CDR2 SMNVEV (reference sequence). The V and J ends lost 0 bases and 1 base respectively, with 12 bases between them. Written as DNA, the CDR3 is TGTGCCAGCAGTTTATCGCCGATGGCGGATAACTATGGCTACACCTTC. Protein sequence: CASSLSPMADNYGYTF.

Only one count was recorded for this clone. This rearrangement joins TRBV10-1 to TRBJ2-1; TRBD2 agrees at 12 bases. Trimming at V came to 5 bases and at J to 8 bases, leaving 7 bases not matched to a gene. Germline V CDR1 and CDR2: WNHNN, SYGVQD (reference sequence). This CDR3 spans 15 amino acids. As DNA, the CDR3 is TGCGCCAGCAGTCTGACTAGCGGGGGACGCGATGAGCAGTTCTTC. Translated, it gives CASSLTSGGRDEQFF.

The chain combines TRBV15 with TRBJ2-7; the match to TRBD2 covers 9 bases. The germline V gene encodes CDR1 LNHNV and CDR2 YYDKDF (reference sequence). Trimming took 0 bases from V and 4 from J; bases not matched to a gene: 7. This CDR3 is built from 16 residues. In DNA form, the CDR3 reads TGTGCCACCAGCAGAGATCGTTCTAGCGGGGTATACGAGCAGTACTTC. This codes for CATSRDRSSGVYEQYF.

This chain joins TRBV19 and TRBJ2-5, with TRBD2 matching 10 bases. Trimming took 1 base from V and 2 from J; bases not matched to a gene: 10. The CDR3 covers 18 residues. Germline assignment: CDR1 LNHDA and CDR2 SQIVND (reference sequence). The CDR3 nucleotides read TGTGCCAGTAGTATAGCCGGGCGGACTAGCGGAAGACAAGAGACCCAGTACTTC. Its protein is CASSIAGRTSGRQETQYF.

This clone is termed medium-sized. This sequence joins TRBV7-9 and TRBJ1-5, with TRBD1 matching 7 bases. This CDR3 spans 14 amino acids. V was clipped by 5 bases and J by 7 bases; unmatched bases: 8. Germline V gene data show CDR1 as SEHNR and CDR2 as FQNEAQ (reference sequence). The CDR3, as DNA: TGTGCCAGCAGCAGGACAGGAGGGGACCAGCCCCAGCATTTT. It codes for CASSRTGGDQPQHF.

V gene TRBV5-4 combines with J gene TRBJ2-5, with D hard to call. Germline V gene lookup returns CDR1 SGHNT and CDR2 YYREEE (reference sequence). Trimming took off 2 bases at V and 5 bases at J, with 4 bases between the two ends. The CDR3 is 11 residues long. DNA for the CDR3: TGTGCCAGCAGCTTCAGGGAGACCCAGTACTTC. Translating it yields CASSFRETQYF.

The chain employs TRBV7-3 and TRBJ2-2; the D is unclear. Germline assignment: CDR1 SGHTA and CDR2 FQGTGA. V gave up 1 base and J gave up 6 bases, with 6 bases separating them. This CDR3 is 13 amino acids long. CDR3 sequence: CASSLNPAGELFF. DNA of the CDR3: TGTGCCAGCAGCTTAAATCCCGCCGGGGAGCTGTTTTTT.

The V gene is TRBV5-1, the J gene TRBJ1-2; TRBD1 is a possible D gene (5 bases). This CDR3 has 15 amino acids. CDR1 is SGHRS and CDR2 is YFSETQ in the germline V gene. Trimming removed 3 bases at V and 6 bases at J, with 18 bases between. Here the CDR3 reads CASSSVRSEGDGYTF. The DNA of the CDR3 is TGCGCCAGCAGCTCGGTAAGGTCGGAAGGGGATGGCTACACCTTC.